This section outlines one T cell receptor beta chain sequence together with its context. Its target is not known. RNA extraction and reverse transcription yielded cDNA as sequencing template. Data came from immunoSEQ multiplex PCR; TCRdb stores just in-frame clones and leaves some out. The table lists some 150,000 clones, more than 45% of them singletons, with 19% in the top ten. The sample belongs to a study of CD8+ T cells in alopecia areata. Study information: Twice a day, 5 to 10 mg of oral tofacitinib was administered to treated patients. Tofacitinib therapy lasting 6 to 18 months was followed by 6 months off drug. General study results and limits: Especially in alopecia totalis/universalis, lesional scalp showed greater clonality than normal scalp did.

Lesional scalp tissue (obtained by punch biopsy) and peripheral blood were collected from alopecia areata patients. The CDR3 has 12 amino acids. V shed 3 bases and J shed 1 base, with 6 bases lying between them. In germline, CDR1 is SQVTM, CDR2 ANQGSEA. This chain links TRBV29-1 with TRBJ1-1; no reliable D call. Specimen: CD8+ T cells sorted from blood, collected at week 0. The TCR originated in a human donor with alopecia areata. The CDR3 sequence: CSVEAQNTEAFF. CDR3 coding DNA: TGCAGCGTTGAGGCCCAGAACACTGAAGCTTTCTTT.